Shown below are 20 T cell receptor beta chains from a single sample sequenced in a study of blood T cells in healthy people across ages. Next came a second PCR, run for about 6 to 11 cycles, which used a sample-barcoded 5' primer along with a J-beta primer mix. TCRdb reprocessed the 5' RACE reads via MiXCR and lists one record per CDR3 protein. The table lists more than 550,000 distinct CDR3 sequences, 22% of them singletons. The source material was blood. Receptors originate from a man between 65 and 85 years old in good health.

This chain uses TRBV29-1 with TRBJ2-5; D unresolved. Trimming stripped 3 bases from V and 1 base from J, with 6 bases between. The CDR3 sequence is 12 residues long. Per germline, CDR1 SQVTM and CDR2 ANQGSEA. This CDR3 is CSVEVSQETQYF. The CDR3 bases are TGCAGCGTTGAGGTCAGCCAAGAGACCCAGTACTTC. The full variable domain, with the rest looked up from reference TRBV29-1 and TRBJ2-5, is SAVISQKPSRDICQRGTSLTIQCQVDSQVTMMFWYRQQPGQSLTLIATANQGSEATYESGFVIDKFPISRPNLTFSTLTVSNMSPEDSSIYLCSVEVSQETQYFGPGTRLLVL.

This clonotype has just a few counts. The CDR3 reads CASTLRGIDSYEQYF. The CDR3 bases are TGTGCCAGCACCCTGAGGGGGATCGACTCCTACGAGCAGTACTTC. The chain joins TRBV27 to TRBJ2-7; maybe TRBD1 (6 bases). Trimming pared 7 bases from V and 0 bases from J, leaving 16 bases between. CDR1 is MNHEY, CDR2 SMNVEV, per germline (reference sequence). CDR3 size: 15 residues.

Concerning this clonotype itself: The junction departs from the called germline gene at one end, perhaps through a read error. The gene calls are TRBV3-1 and TRBJ2-7, with D perhaps being TRBD1 or TRBD2 (5 bases each). The DNA end favors TRBJ2-5, so the J call may be wrong. The CDR3 is 14 amino acids. CDR1 is LGHDT, CDR2 YNNKEL, per germline (reference sequence). CDR3 residues: CASSQDGTVETQYF. The DNA for the CDR3 is TGCGCCAGCAGCCAAGATGGGACGGTAGAGACCCAGTACTTC.

This sequence joins TRBV19 and TRBJ2-3; 7 bases are a match to TRBD2. This CDR3 is 16 amino acids long. From germline, CDR1 is LNHDA and CDR2 SQIVND (reference sequence). With V trimmed by 6 bases and J by 1 base, 10 bases remained unmatched. The DNA of the CDR3 is TGTGCCAGTAGCCGAACACTAGCGACACGCACAGATACGCAGTATTTT. Amino acid sequence: CASSRTLATRTDTQYF.

This clonotype was found a few times. The chain carries TRBV5-1 and TRBJ1-2; 8 bases line up with TRBD1. This CDR3 has 12 amino acids. CDR1 SGHRS and CDR2 YFSETQ come from the germline V gene. V trimming: 2 bases; J trimming: 7 bases; junction bases outside the gene matches: 1. The CDR3 sequence: CASSFDRGGYTF. The DNA for the CDR3 is TGCGCCAGCAGCTTCGACAGGGGTGGCTACACCTTC.

This clonotype was observed at least ten times. The chain carries TRBV28 and TRBJ2-5; 7 positions agree with TRBD1. The J call may be faulty, since TRBJ2-7 better matches the DNA end. CDR3 size: 13 residues. Germline V CDR1 and CDR2: MDHEN, SYDVKM. CDR3 region: CASSSGQLYEQYF. CDR3 sequence (DNA): TGTGCCAGCAGTTCGGGACAGCTCTACGAGCAGTACTTC.

The V and J genes are TRBV7-6 and TRBJ2-5; D assignment may be TRBD1 or TRBD2 (5 bases each). The DNA end lines up better with TRBJ2-7; the J call may be wrong. Germline lookup yields CDR1 SGHVS and CDR2 FNYEAQ. The CDR3 covers 14 residues. The CDR3 reads CASSLEGESYEQYF. The CDR3 DNA reads as TGTGCCAGCAGCTTAGAAGGGGAGTCCTACGAGCAGTACTTC.

This clonotype was seen a few times. This chain uses TRBV20-1 with TRBJ1-2; D gene unclear. Germline V gene data show CDR1 as DFQATT and CDR2 as SNEGSKA (reference sequence). The ends were cut back, 2 bases at V and 4 bases at J, with 17 bases in the middle. This CDR3 region has 15 residues. The CDR3 DNA follows: TGCAGTGCTAGACCCGCGGGGTTAAGGGCCTATGGCTACACCTTC. Protein product: CSARPAGLRAYGYTF.

This chain joins TRBV10-1 and TRBJ2-3; 8 positions match TRBD2. CDR3 length equals 13 residues. Germline CDR1 is WNHNN and CDR2 is SYGVQD (reference sequence). V lost 3 bases, J lost 5 bases, and 1 base stayed unmatched. CDR3 sequence: CASSDGRGDTQYF. The DNA for the CDR3 is TGCGCCAGCAGTGACGGGAGGGGAGATACGCAGTATTTT.

This chain joins TRBV12-3 or TRBV12-4 and TRBJ2-7; either TRBD1 or TRBD2 may supply D (5 bases each). V shed 7 bases and J shed 5 bases, with 12 bases lying between them. CDR3 length: 12 residues. CDR3 coding DNA: TGTGCCAGCAAGGGACCGGGGAACGAGCAGTACTTC. Amino acids: CASKGPGNEQYF.

This chain uses TRBV7-2 with TRBJ2-3; possibly TRBD2 for D (5 bases). The ends were cut back, 5 bases at V and 0 bases at J, with 12 bases in the middle. From germline, CDR1 is SGHTA and CDR2 FQGNSA. The CDR3 length is 15 residues. The CDR3 nucleotides read TGTGCCAGCAGCCTCGGGGTTATTAGCACAGATACGCAGTATTTT. The encoded protein is CASSLGVISTDTQYF. Looking up the rest from reference TRBV7-2 and TRBJ2-3 gives the full variable domain: GAGVSQSPSNKVTEKGKDVELRCDPISGHTALYWYRQSLGQGLEFLIYFQGNSAPDKSGLPSDRFSAERTGGSVSTLTIQRTQQEDSAVYLCASSLGVISTDTQYFGPGTRLTVL.

This clonotype has only a few counts. The gene calls are TRBV2 and TRBJ2-1; 12 bases map to TRBD2. CDR3 length: 16 amino acids. V was clipped by 3 bases and J by 9 bases; unmatched bases: 9. Germline V lookup: CDR1 SNHLY, CDR2 FYNNEI. The CDR3 nucleotides read TGTGCCAGCAGTGATTTTTCTAGCGGGGGGGCGGCTGAGCAGTTCTTC. This codes for CASSDFSSGGAAEQFF.

A few counts support this clonotype. The chain has TRBV28 and TRBJ1-2; D is undetermined. The CDR3 contains 12 residues. V shed 6 bases and J shed 5 bases, with 10 bases lying between them. CDR1 and CDR2 (germline): MDHEN, SYDVKM. The CDR3 DNA follows: TGTGCCAGCAGCGTACAAAGGTATGGCTACACCTTC. Its translation: CASSVQRYGYTF.

This clonotype was detected only a few times. The gene calls are TRBV7-8 and TRBJ2-7; D possibly uses TRBD1 or TRBD2 (6 bases each). With 1 base removed from V and 1 base from J, the gap between germline ends came to 17 bases. CDR1 is SGHVS, CDR2 FQNEAQ, per germline. The CDR3 totals 17 residues. The CDR3 protein is CASSLGGVGGPSYEQYF. CDR3 sequence (DNA): TGTGCCAGCAGCTTAGGGGGGGTCGGGGGCCCTTCCTACGAGCAGTACTTC. Using reference TRBV7-8 and TRBJ2-7 for the parts outside the CDR3, the full variable domain is GAGVSQSPRYKVAKRGQDVALRCDPISGHVSLFWYQQALGQGPEFLTYFQNEAQLDKSGLPSDRFFAERPEGSVSTLKIQRTQQEDSAVYLCASSLGGVGGPSYEQYFGPGTRLTVT.

V and J are TRBV7-9 and TRBJ2-3; 13 nucleotides agree with TRBD2. Trimming removed 1 base from V and 0 bases from J; junction bases left unmatched: 4. The CDR3 length is 18 residues. Germline CDR1 SEHNR, CDR2 FQNEAQ (reference sequence). CDR3 DNA: TGTGCCAGCAGCTTAGGAGGACTAGCGGGGGCTAGCACAGATACGCAGTATTTT. It codes for CASSLGGLAGASTDTQYF.

The J gene is TRBJ1-6, the V gene TRBV5-8; D not resolved. V gave up 6 bases and J gave up 9 bases, with 16 bases separating them. In germline, CDR1 is SGHTS, CDR2 YDEGEE. The CDR3 has 14 amino acids. CDR3 coding DNA: TGTGCCAGCACTCCTAGCTGGTTTGGTTCACCCCTCCACTTT. Its translation is CASTPSWFGSPLHF.

This clonotype was observed a few times. The genes are TRBV6-6 and TRBJ1-4, with a weak D call TRBD1 (6 bases). Trimming left V 0 bases short and J 6 bases short, with 14 bases between. This CDR3 has 16 amino acids. CDR1 MNHNY and CDR2 SVGAGI come from the germline V gene (reference sequence). For the CDR3, the DNA is TGTGCCAGCAGTTACTCGATTGGGGGGCCATATGAAAAACTGTTTTTT. Translation: CASSYSIGGPYEKLFF.

This clonotype was seen only a few times. The J gene is TRBJ2-3, the V gene TRBV5-1; TRBD1 is a possible D gene (5 bases). From germline, CDR1 is SGHRS and CDR2 YFSETQ. V shed 5 bases and J shed 1 base, with 14 bases lying between them. The CDR3 spans 15 residues. CDR3 residues: CASRSRVAGTDTQYF. CDR3 DNA: TGCGCCAGCAGATCCAGGGTAGCCGGCACAGATACGCAGTATTTT.

At least ten counts were recorded for this clonotype. The J gene is TRBJ1-1, the V gene TRBV5-1, with a possible D match to TRBD1 (5 bases). This CDR3 contains 15 residues. Germline values: CDR1 SGHRS, CDR2 YFSETQ. The V end was cut by 0 bases, the J end by 5 bases, with 14 bases between. Here the CDR3 reads CASSLDGRGWTEAFF. The CDR3 DNA is TGCGCCAGCAGCTTGGACGGGCGGGGGTGGACTGAAGCTTTCTTT.

The DNA of the CDR3 is TGTGCCACAGGTTTCGCAACTAATGAAAAACTGTTTTTT. Protein: CATGFATNEKLFF. The chain joins TRBV6-5 to TRBJ1-4, with D hard to call. The ends were cut back, 10 bases at V and 0 bases at J, with 9 bases in the middle. CDR3 size: 13 residues. CDR1 and CDR2 from the germline V gene are MNHEY and SVGAGI.